The 27 T cell receptor beta chains below come from one sample, sequenced in a study of blood T cell repertoires in COVID-19. Only in-frame clones appear in the TCRdb table, and some are missing; sequencing was by immunoSEQ multiplex PCR. The sample shows 45,000 to 65,000 clones, 90% of them seen only once. The sequenced sample consisted of peripheral blood. All receptors derive from a woman aged 80 or over with acute or convalescent COVID-19.

J is TRBJ1-3 and V is TRBV2; TRBD1 agrees at 7 bases. The trim removed 8 bases at V and 0 bases at J, leaving 13 bases unmatched. The CDR3 length is 17 residues. Germline V gene lookup returns CDR1 SNHLY and CDR2 FYNNEI. CDR3 in DNA: TGTGCCAGCGATAGGCCCTGGGACAGCCTCTCTGGAAACACCATATATTTT. It translates to CASDRPWDSLSGNTIYF. The whole variable domain, filled in from reference TRBV2 and TRBJ1-3, reads EPEVTQTPSHQVTQMGQEVILRCVPISNHLYFYWYRQILGQKVEFLVSFYNNEISEKSEIFDDQFSVERPDGSNFTLKIRSTKLEDSAMYFCASDRPWDSLSGNTIYFGEGSWLTVV.

The J gene is TRBJ2-7, the V gene TRBV4-3; tentatively, D is TRBD2 (5 bases). CDR1 is LGHNA and CDR2 is YSLEER in the germline V gene. The CDR3 covers 16 residues. Trimming removed 1 base from V and 2 bases from J, with 15 bases in between. The CDR3 nucleotides are TGCGCCAGCAGCCAAGCGTATCCAGCGGAGACCTACGAGCAGTACTTC. Its translation is CASSQAYPAETYEQYF.

The chain joins TRBV2 to TRBJ1-6; TRBD1 matches 9 bases. CDR1 and CDR2 from the germline V gene are SNHLY and FYNNEI. V shed 1 base and J 7 bases; nucleotides not matched to a gene: 5. This CDR3 contains 16 residues. The CDR3, as DNA: TGTGCCAGCAGTGAAGTAGGGACAGGGAAGAATTCACCCCTCCACTTT. The encoded protein is CASSEVGTGKNSPLHF.

The rearrangement uses TRBV9 and TRBJ2-6, with D possibly being TRBD1 (5 bases). Germline values: CDR1 SGDLS, CDR2 YYNGEE. This CDR3 spans 19 amino acids. With 3 bases removed from V and 0 bases from J, the gap between germline ends came to 19 bases. CDR3 region: CASSGPRQIGSSGANVLTF. As DNA, the CDR3 is TGTGCCAGCAGCGGCCCTCGACAGATCGGATCCTCTGGGGCCAACGTCCTGACTTTC.

J is TRBJ2-1 and V is TRBV3-1 (or the pseudogene TRBV3-2), with D tentatively TRBD1 (6 bases). V was trimmed by 5 bases and J by 4 bases, leaving 15 bases between them. The germline gives CDR1 LGHDT, CDR2 YNNKEL (reference sequence). This CDR3 comprises 15 residues. The CDR3 nucleotides are TGTGCCAGCAGCTCTCTGACAGGTTCTTACAATGAGCAGTTCTTC. It codes for CASSSLTGSYNEQFF.

V and J are TRBV4-3 and TRBJ2-7, with a weak D call TRBD1 (6 bases). Trimming took 4 bases from V and 6 from J, leaving 22 bases between them. CDR3 length: 16 amino acids. Germline CDR1 LGHNA, CDR2 YSLEER. In DNA, the CDR3 is TGCGCCAGCAGCCCAGATTGGGGGCCTCGTCCGCTCGAGCAGTACTTC. It specifies CASSPDWGPRPLEQYF.

This clone was counted between two and nine times. The chain links TRBV9 to TRBJ2-7, with D maybe TRBD2 (5 bases). V dropped 0 bases and J dropped 2 bases, with 9 bases sitting between them. The CDR3 is made up of 14 amino acids. CDR1 and CDR2 (germline): SGDLS, YYNGEE. CDR3 nucleotide sequence: TGTGCCAGCAGCGTAGATCCGGGAACCTACGAGCAGTACTTC. Its protein product is CASSVDPGTYEQYF.

V and J are TRBV18 and TRBJ2-7, with D perhaps matching TRBD1 (8 bases). Germline loops: CDR1 KGHSH, CDR2 LQKENI. The V end lost 3 bases, the J end lost 6 bases, and 18 bases lay between the germline ends. The CDR3 length is 15 residues. The CDR3 DNA is TGTGCCAGCTCACCGACAGGGGAGGGATGGCGCGAGCAGTACTTC. Residues: CASSPTGEGWREQYF.

The chain joins TRBV18 to TRBJ2-1, with TRBD2 matching over 10 bases. The V gene's germline CDR1 is KGHSH and CDR2 LQKENI. Unmatched junction bases numbered 8, after V lost 0 bases and J lost 3 bases. This CDR3 has 18 amino acids. The CDR3 DNA follows: TGTGCCAGCTCACCACCGGGGACTAGCGTTAATAACTACAATGAGCAGTTCTTC. It specifies CASSPPGTSVNNYNEQFF.

This clone was counted once. The chain carries TRBV2 and TRBJ1-5, with 7 bases identical to TRBD1. Germline V gives CDR1 SNHLY, CDR2 FYNNEI. The CDR3 runs 17 residues. With V trimmed by 9 bases and J by 3 bases, 17 bases remained unmatched. CDR3 sequence: CASTREKGAGFNQPQHF. CDR3 in DNA: TGTGCCAGTACACGGGAGAAGGGGGCAGGTTTCAATCAGCCCCAGCATTTT.

In DNA form, the CDR3 reads TGTGCCAGCAGTCAGCGGGGCATGGACACCGGGGAGCTGTTTTTT. This codes for CASSQRGMDTGELFF. The chain couples TRBV2 to TRBJ2-2, with TRBD2 identical over 7 bases. The CDR3 is 15 amino acids. CDR1 is SNHLY, CDR2 FYNNEI, per germline. Germline trimming cut 5 bases from V and 3 bases from J; bases unmatched to any gene: 6.

The CDR3 sequence is CASSLSPGQTYEQYF. The DNA of the CDR3 is TGTGCCAGCAGCTTATCCCCTGGACAGACTTACGAGCAGTACTTC. The chain combines TRBV7-2 with TRBJ2-7; TRBD1 is a possible D gene (6 bases). The germline V and J ends were trimmed by 2 bases and 4 bases, with 15 bases remaining between them. Germline V CDR1 and CDR2: SGHTA, FQGNSA. The CDR3 length is 15 residues.

This clone was recorded a few times. The J gene is TRBJ1-4, the V gene TRBV30; 8 nucleotides match TRBD1. From germline, CDR1 is GTSNPN and CDR2 SVGIG (reference sequence). The CDR3 sequence is 15 residues long. Germline trimming cut 0 bases from V and 4 bases from J; bases unmatched to any gene: 4. CDR3: CAWSVGQGNNEKLFF. The CDR3 DNA is TGTGCCTGGAGTGTAGGACAGGGAAATAATGAAAAACTGTTTTTT.

The J gene is TRBJ2-3, the V gene TRBV2, with D perhaps matching TRBD1 (6 bases). Trimming left V 1 base short and J 5 bases short, with 13 bases between. This CDR3 comprises 15 residues. In germline, CDR1 is SNHLY, CDR2 FYNNEI. The chain's CDR3 is CASSEGAGAGDTQYF. The CDR3 DNA follows: TGTGCCAGCAGTGAAGGAGCAGGGGCGGGAGATACGCAGTATTTT.

The chain carries TRBV7-8 and TRBJ2-1; 10 bases fit TRBD2. From germline, CDR1 is SGHVS and CDR2 FQNEAQ. The length of the CDR3 is 16 residues. The junction had 4 bases not matched to a gene; V was cut back by 5 bases and J by 0 bases. DNA for the CDR3: TGTGCCAGCAGCATGCGACTAGCGGGCTCCTACAATGAGCAGTTCTTC. Protein sequence: CASSMRLAGSYNEQFF.

This clone is medium-sized by share. V gene TRBV18 combines with J gene TRBJ2-1; D remains ambiguous. CDR1 and CDR2 from the germline V gene are KGHSH and LQKENI. CDR3 length equals 16 residues. V shed 1 base and J shed 8 bases, with 18 bases lying between them. The CDR3 nucleotides read TGTGCCAGCTCACCACTCCCGCCAGGCCCCTCGGATGAGCAGTTCTTC. Translating it yields CASSPLPPGPSDEQFF. Based on the CDR3 plus reference TRBV18 and TRBJ2-1, the full variable domain is NAGVMQNPRHLVRRRGQEARLRCSPMKGHSHVYWYRQLPEEGLKFMVYLQKENIIDESGMPKERFSAEFPKEGPSILRIQQVVRGDSAAYFCASSPLPPGPSDEQFFGPGTRLTVL.

The chain employs TRBV18 and TRBJ1-2; a weak D match, TRBD1 (5 bases). Germline-derived CDR1 and CDR2 are KGHSH and LQKENI. V was clipped by 4 bases and J by 6 bases, with 18 bases between them. The CDR3 is 15 amino acids. CDR3 in DNA: TGTGCCAGCTCACTGTCTACAGGTGCTTCCGATGGCTACACCTTC. It is translated as CASSLSTGASDGYTF. The full variable domain, its missing parts supplied by reference TRBV18 and TRBJ1-2, is NAGVMQNPRHLVRRRGQEARLRCSPMKGHSHVYWYRQLPEEGLKFMVYLQKENIIDESGMPKERFSAEFPKEGPSILRIQQVVRGDSAAYFCASSLSTGASDGYTFGSGTRLTVV.

The chain links TRBV5-4 to TRBJ1-1; D is perhaps TRBD1 (6 bases). CDR1 is SGHNT, CDR2 YYREEE, per germline (reference sequence). The CDR3 runs to 16 residues. V shed 2 bases and J shed 3 bases, with 17 bases lying between them. CDR3 nucleotide sequence: TGTGCCAGCAGCTTTTCCCGGGGGGCGGGGGACACTGAAGCTTTCTTT. Protein product: CASSFSRGAGDTEAFF.

This clone has only a few counts. The chain links TRBV19 to TRBJ2-2; 8 bases align to TRBD2. The CDR3 is made up of 15 amino acids. Looked up from germline, CDR1 is LNHDA and CDR2 is SQIVND (reference sequence). Trimming took 3 bases from V and 6 from J; bases not matched to a gene: 6. The CDR3 DNA is TGTGCCAGTAGTATTGAGCGGGAGAGCCCCGGGGAGCTGTTTTTT. It specifies CASSIERESPGELFF.

This clone was detected once. The rearrangement uses TRBV13 and TRBJ1-2; TRBD1 matches 10 bases. Trimming at V came to 1 base and at J to 7 bases, leaving 9 bases not matched to a gene. Germline CDR1 reads PRHDT; CDR2 reads FYEKMQ (reference sequence). The length of the CDR3 is 16 residues. In DNA, the CDR3 is TGTGCCAGCAGCTTAGTAGACGGACAGGGGGTTTTTGGCTACACCTTC. This gives the protein CASSLVDGQGVFGYTF.

The chain employs TRBV28 and TRBJ1-5; TRBD1 aligns across 8 bases. CDR1 and CDR2 from the germline V gene are MDHEN and SYDVKM. Trimming cost V 4 bases and J 3 bases; bases outside gene matches: 2. The CDR3 is 14 residues long. The DNA of the CDR3 is TGTGCCAGCAGTTGGACAGGGAACAATCAGCCCCAGCATTTT. It specifies CASSWTGNNQPQHF. Supplemented by reference TRBV28 and TRBJ1-5, the full variable domain reads DVKVTQSSRYLVKRTGEKVFLECVQDMDHENMFWYRQDPGLGLRLIYFSYDVKMKEKGDIPEGYSVSREKKERFSLILESASTNQTSMYLCASSWTGNNQPQHFGDGTRLSIL.

The V call is TRBV2, the J call TRBJ1-2; D is undetermined. The CDR3 is made up of 11 amino acids. Germline lookup yields CDR1 SNHLY and CDR2 FYNNEI. V lost 2 bases, J lost 11 bases, and 9 bases lay in between. The CDR3 is CASSERGGYTF. DNA for the CDR3: TGTGCCAGCAGTGAACGGGGTGGGTACACCTTC.

The gene calls are TRBV4-2 and TRBJ2-2; TRBD2 aligns across 8 bases. The CDR3 spans 16 residues. Germline V lookup: CDR1 LGHNA, CDR2 YNFKEQ. J gave up 6 bases and V 1 base, and 7 bases lay outside the gene matches. This chain's CDR3 is CASSQVYGREAGELFF. CDR3 nucleotide sequence: TGTGCCAGCAGCCAAGTGTACGGGAGGGAGGCCGGGGAGCTGTTTTTT.

The rearrangement joins TRBV5-5 to TRBJ2-4, with no clear D. The CDR3 covers 13 residues. Germline CDR1 SGHKS, CDR2 YYEKEE (reference sequence). Between the trimmed V and J ends, which lost 4 bases and 8 bases, there was a span of 13 bases. The CDR3 DNA reads TGTGCCAGCAGCCTGGTTAACCGGGACATTCAGTACTTC. This encodes CASSLVNRDIQYF.

The V call is TRBV30, the J call TRBJ1-5; D might be TRBD1 (6 bases). Looked up from germline, CDR1 is GTSNPN and CDR2 is SVGIG (reference sequence). The CDR3 covers 14 residues. V was trimmed by 0 bases and J by 4 bases, leaving 10 bases between them. CDR3 amino acids: CAWSVNQGNQPQHF. The CDR3 nucleotides are TGTGCCTGGAGTGTAAACCAGGGGAATCAGCCCCAGCATTTT.

The chain uses TRBV2 and TRBJ1-3, with D perhaps matching TRBD1 (5 bases). V lost 8 bases and J lost 9, with 14 bases in between. The V gene's germline CDR1 is SNHLY and CDR2 FYNNEI. The CDR3 loop spans 12 amino acids. CDR3 sequence reads: CASRTTGVTIYF. The CDR3 DNA is TGTGCCAGCCGAACTACGGGGGTCACCATATATTTT.

The chain employs TRBV19 and TRBJ1-2; D is ambiguous. Trimming left V 3 bases short and J 0 bases short, with 8 bases between. Germline CDR1 is LNHDA and CDR2 is SQIVND (reference sequence). This CDR3 contains 14 residues. CDR3 coding DNA: TGTGCCAGTAGTATGACGGGAGCTAACTATGGCTACACCTTC. Its protein product is CASSMTGANYGYTF. The entire variable domain, with the rest obtained from reference TRBV19 and TRBJ1-2, is as follows: DGGITQSPKYLFRKEGQNVTLSCEQNLNHDAMYWYRQDPGQGLRLIYYSQIVNDFQKGDIAEGYSVSREKKESFPLTVTSAQKNPTAFYLCASSMTGANYGYTFGSGTRLTVV.